This T cell receptor (beta chain) comes out of a study of blood T cell repertoires in COVID-19. Across the study: Some COVID-19 samples were acute and others convalescent; all came from the United States, Italy and Spain. T cells, B-cell-depleted T cells, or PBMCs supplied cDNA or gDNA.

The CDR3 loop spans 15 amino acids. CDR1 is SGHTA, CDR2 FQGNSA, per germline. Trimming removed 2 bases from V and 0 bases from J, with 10 bases in between. Sequencing was performed with immunoSEQ multiplex PCR; in TCRdb, only in-frame clones are kept and a portion is missing. The sample contains about 93,000 clones, about nine tenths of which appear only once. Sequencing was carried out using peripheral blood. The chain has TRBV7-2 and TRBJ1-1; TRBD1 might be the D (6 bases). The TCR was taken from a human donor with active COVID-19. The donor label of this sample is uncertain. CDR3 loop: CASSLRPGVNTEAFF. CDR3 nucleotides: TGTGCCAGCAGCTTACGTCCAGGGGTGAACACTGAAGCTTTCTTT.